Detailed here is one T cell receptor (beta chain). These data originate in a study of blood T cell repertoires in COVID-19. Study summary: PBMCs, B-cell-depleted T cells, or T cells provided the cDNA or gDNA that made up the material.

Libraries were prepared by immunoSEQ multiplex PCR; TCRdb keeps only in-frame clonotypes and omits some of them. The sample has just over 250,000 clones; around 87% are singletons. The source of this sequence is a woman aged 45-59 years with acute or convalescent COVID-19. The sample comprised peripheral blood.

The CDR3 loop is CASSLLDRGGNTIYF. CDR3 DNA sequence: TGTGCCAGCAGCCTTCTTGACAGGGGTGGAAACACCATATATTTT. The chain joins TRBV3-1 (or the pseudogene TRBV3-2) to TRBJ1-3, with 8 nucleotides matching TRBD1. The germline V gene has CDR1 LGHDT and CDR2 YNNKEL (reference sequence). The CDR3 runs 15 residues. The ends lost 4 bases at V and 3 bases at J; junction bases unmatched: 5.